These 26 T cell receptor beta chains originate from one sample sequenced in a study of blood T cell repertoires in COVID-19. Using immunoSEQ multiplex PCR, the repertoire was profiled, and TCRdb retains in-frame clones only, with some absent. In the table there are about 140,000 clones, approximately 90% of which are singletons. Sequences were obtained from peripheral blood. The receptor source for this set is a human donor with COVID-19, enrolled during active disease. The donor label of this sample is uncertain.

The gene calls are TRBV7-9 and TRBJ2-4; TRBD2 might be the D (5 bases). Trimming took 0 bases from V and 1 from J, leaving 7 bases between them. Germline CDR1 SEHNR, CDR2 FQNEAQ (reference sequence). The CDR3 loop spans 15 amino acids. In DNA, the CDR3 is TGTGCCAGCAGCTTAGCGCCGGGGGCCAAAAACATTCAGTACTTC. Protein product: CASSLAPGAKNIQYF.

V usage is TRBV10-1 and J usage is TRBJ1-2, with a tentative D call TRBD1 (5 bases). Trimming removed 6 bases from V and 6 bases from J, with 14 bases in between. Germline V gives CDR1 WNHNN, CDR2 SYGVQD (reference sequence). CDR3 length: 13 amino acids. The CDR3 nucleotides read TGCGCCAGCAGCCACAGGCGAAGTGATGGCTACACCTTC. Translating it yields CASSHRRSDGYTF.

The rearrangement links TRBV24-1 to TRBJ1-4; D possibly corresponds to TRBD1 (5 bases). Trimming removed 9 bases at V and 4 bases at J, with 11 bases between. Germline loops: CDR1 KGHDR, CDR2 SFDVKD. The CDR3 extends over 13 amino acids. CDR3 in amino acids: CATSGGYNEKLFF. For the CDR3, the DNA is TGTGCCACCTCCGGGGGATATAATGAAAAACTGTTTTTT.

This chain links TRBV7-6 with TRBJ2-2; the match to TRBD1 covers 8 bases. This CDR3 contains 14 residues. CDR1 SGHVS and CDR2 FNYEAQ come from the germline V gene. J lost 7 bases, V lost 5 bases, and 6 bases had no gene match. CDR3 loop: CASSPRGLNGELFF. In DNA, the CDR3 is TGTGCCAGCAGCCCCAGGGGGCTCAACGGGGAGCTGTTTTTT. The full variable domain, rest sourced from reference TRBV7-6 and TRBJ2-2, is GAGVSQSPRYKVTKRGQDVALRCDPISGHVSLYWYRQALGQGPEFLTYFNYEAQQDKSGLPNDRFSAERPEGSISTLTIQRTEQRDSAMYRCASSPRGLNGELFFGEGSRLTVL.

The chain joins TRBV4-1 to TRBJ2-7; 7 bases map to TRBD1. Trimming at V came to 0 bases and at J to 9 bases, leaving 14 bases not matched to a gene. This CDR3 is 16 amino acids long. Germline CDR1 reads MGHRA; CDR2 reads YSYEKL. CDR3 in DNA: TGCGCCAGCAGCCAAGACTCTCGGGACAGATCCTATGTGCAGTACTTC. Translating gives CASSQDSRDRSYVQYF.

This chain joins TRBV4-1 and TRBJ1-2, with D tentatively TRBD1 (6 bases). Germline V gives CDR1 MGHRA, CDR2 YSYEKL. This CDR3 spans 14 amino acids. V lost 5 bases and J 4 bases, leaving 14 bases between the germline ends. For the CDR3, the DNA is TGCGCCAGCAGCTCGACAGGAAGAAGCTATGGCTACACCTTC. Residues: CASSSTGRSYGYTF.

The chain employs TRBV3-1 (or the pseudogene TRBV3-2) and TRBJ2-2; D is unresolved. The CDR3 covers 15 residues. Trimming removed 7 bases at V and 1 base at J, with 13 bases between. CDR1 LGHDT and CDR2 YNNKEL come from the germline V gene (reference sequence). CDR3 in DNA: TGTGCCAGCAACTCTGCTTTCCTGAACACCGGGGAGCTGTTTTTT. It codes for CASNSAFLNTGELFF.

This chain links TRBV29-1 with TRBJ2-5; 10 bases map to TRBD2. The junction had 4 bases not matched to a gene; V was cut back by 4 bases and J by 2 bases. The germline V gene has CDR1 SQVTM and CDR2 ANQGSEA. The CDR3 runs 14 residues. For the CDR3, the DNA is TGCAGCGTTGGTGGAGCGGGGGGGCAAGAGACCCAGTACTTC. Residues: CSVGGAGGQETQYF.

In its sample, this clone was seen once. The CDR3 DNA reads as TGTGCCAGCTCACCTCCGGGATCGAGAGGCCACGAGCAGTACTTC. Protein: CASSPPGSRGHEQYF. The chain employs TRBV18 and TRBJ2-7, with D tentatively TRBD2 (5 bases). V lost 3 bases and J lost 5, with 17 bases in between. The CDR3 sequence is 15 residues long. Germline CDR1 and CDR2: KGHSH and LQKENI.

The genes are TRBV2 and TRBJ1-1; 9 nucleotides agree with TRBD1. Germline loops: CDR1 SNHLY, CDR2 FYNNEI. The length of the CDR3 is 16 residues. V dropped 1 base and J dropped 9; count of bases not matched to a gene: 12. CDR3 sequence: CASSEGRRGYRGQAFF. Here the CDR3 DNA reads TGTGCCAGCAGTGAAGGGCGAAGGGGATACAGGGGGCAAGCTTTCTTT. The variable domain in full, completed from reference TRBV2 and TRBJ1-1, reads EPEVTQTPSHQVTQMGQEVILRCVPISNHLYFYWYRQILGQKVEFLVSFYNNEISEKSEIFDDQFSVERPDGSNFTLKIRSTKLEDSAMYFCASSEGRRGYRGQAFFGQGTRLTVV.

The V gene is TRBV24-1, the J gene TRBJ2-1; weak D call: TRBD1 (6 bases). Germline values: CDR1 KGHDR, CDR2 SFDVKD. V was pared by 5 bases and J by 6 bases, with 10 bases between. The CDR3 has 13 residues. The DNA for the CDR3 is TGTGCCACCAGTGGGGAAGGGGGCAATGAGCAGTTCTTC. As protein: CATSGEGGNEQFF.

This rearrangement joins TRBV7-8 to TRBJ2-7, with 12 positions matching TRBD2. Germline CDR1 reads SGHVS; CDR2 reads FQNEAQ. There are 17 residues in the CDR3. Unmatched junction bases numbered 8, after V lost 1 base and J lost 4 bases. The CDR3 here is CASSLVSGTSGPYEQYF. As DNA, the CDR3 is TGTGCCAGCAGCTTAGTTTCCGGGACTAGCGGGCCATACGAGCAGTACTTC.

The rearrangement links TRBV18 to TRBJ1-2; the D is unclear. CDR1 and CDR2 from the germline V gene are KGHSH and LQKENI. CDR3 size: 13 residues. With 3 bases removed from V and 3 bases from J, the gap between germline ends came to 8 bases. DNA of the CDR3: TGTGCCAGCTCACCGAGGGAGGACTATGGCTACACCTTC. Residues: CASSPREDYGYTF.

V gene TRBV5-1 combines with J gene TRBJ2-3; D call uncertain. Trimming removed 4 bases from V and 1 base from J, with 10 bases in between. The CDR3 runs 14 residues. Germline V gene lookup returns CDR1 SGHRS and CDR2 YFSETQ. For the CDR3, the DNA is TGCGCCAGCAGCCCCCGGTTAGGCACAGATACGCAGTATTTT. Its translation: CASSPRLGTDTQYF.

This chain links TRBV10-2 with TRBJ2-1, with 10 bases identical to TRBD2. Germline CDR1 WSHSY, CDR2 SAAADI. Trimming took 8 bases from V and 5 from J; bases not matched to a gene: 3. There are 13 residues in the CDR3. The CDR3 DNA follows: TGCGCCAGCTGGACTAGCGGAGACAATGAGCAGTTCTTC. Protein: CASWTSGDNEQFF.

The chain uses TRBV25-1 and TRBJ2-7; D possibly corresponds to TRBD2 (6 bases). The CDR3 length is 15 residues. Germline V gives CDR1 MGHDK, CDR2 SYGVNS. The V end was cut by 3 bases, the J end by 7 bases, with 19 bases between. CDR3 amino acids: CASSDQVKGTEEQYF. The DNA for the CDR3 is TGTGCCAGCAGTGATCAGGTAAAGGGGACTGAAGAGCAGTACTTC.

The V gene is TRBV10-3, the J gene TRBJ2-1; the D gene is possibly TRBD2 (6 bases). Per germline, CDR1 ENHRY and CDR2 SYGVKD. The V end lost 4 bases, the J end lost 5 bases, and 9 bases lay between the germline ends. The CDR3 is made up of 13 amino acids. DNA of the CDR3: TGTGCCATCAGTGTGCGGGAACACAATGAGCAGTTCTTC. This sequence encodes CAISVREHNEQFF.

This rearrangement joins TRBV7-9 to TRBJ1-4; TRBD1 matches at 9 bases. This CDR3 region has 13 residues. Germline values: CDR1 SEHNR, CDR2 FQNEAQ (reference sequence). With 7 bases clipped from V and 8 bases from J, the junction kept 5 bases outside the gene matches. The DNA for the CDR3 is TGTGCCAGCAAGGGACAGGGAAGCGAAAAACTGTTTTTT. This gives the protein CASKGQGSEKLFF. The full variable domain, in which reference TRBV7-9 and TRBJ1-4 provide the parts outside the CDR3, is DTGVSQNPRHKITKRGQNVTFRCDPISEHNRLYWYRQTLGQGPEFLTYFQNEAQLEKSRLLSDRFSAERPKGSFSTLEIQRTEQGDSAMYLCASKGQGSEKLFFGSGTQLSVL.

The chain is built from TRBV11-2 and TRBJ1-1; TRBD1 is a possible D gene (6 bases). The CDR3 length is 14 residues. V lost 5 bases and J lost 5, with 15 bases in between. Germline values: CDR1 SGHAT, CDR2 FQNNGV. The CDR3 is CASSPGGQRTEAFF. Here the CDR3 DNA reads TGTGCCAGCAGCCCCGGGGGGCAGAGAACTGAAGCTTTCTTT.

The gene calls are TRBV11-2 and TRBJ1-5; 7 bases match TRBD1. The CDR3 totals 13 residues. Losses at the gene ends were 6 bases for V and 6 bases for J; bases not matched to a gene: 5. CDR1 and CDR2 from the germline V gene are SGHAT and FQNNGV. The CDR3 coding sequence is TGTGCCAGCAGTCCCGACAGGGCTCAGCCCCAGCATTTT. Translating it yields CASSPDRAQPQHF.

This clone was detected once. CDR3 coding DNA: TGTGCCAGTAGTATATTTCCCGGGACAGGGACCTACGAGCAGTACTTC. Amino acids: CASSIFPGTGTYEQYF. V usage is TRBV19 and J usage is TRBJ2-7; 9 bases match TRBD1. J lost 2 bases, V lost 2 bases, and 7 bases had no gene match. Germline V lookup: CDR1 LNHDA, CDR2 SQIVND (reference sequence). The CDR3 sequence is 16 residues long.

V usage is TRBV28 and J usage is TRBJ2-7; 8 bases align to TRBD1. The CDR3 is 15 residues long. Germline CDR1 reads MDHEN; CDR2 reads SYDVKM. The V gene end was trimmed by 6 bases and the J gene end by 2 bases; junction bases not matched to a gene: 9. The CDR3: CASSPHGQGTYEQYF. CDR3 bases: TGTGCCAGCAGCCCCCACGGACAGGGAACCTACGAGCAGTACTTC.

The table lists this clone with a count of one. V gene TRBV20-1 combines with J gene TRBJ2-7; 7 bases fit TRBD2. Germline CDR1 is DFQATT and CDR2 is SNEGSKA (reference sequence). After removal of 3 bases from V and 3 bases from J, the junction contained 5 bases not matched to a gene. The CDR3 has 13 amino acids. The CDR3: CSASRGVYYEQYF. CDR3 coding DNA: TGCAGTGCTAGTCGGGGGGTGTACTACGAGCAGTACTTC.

The sample holds a few counts of this clone. The chain recombines TRBV6-6 with TRBJ1-2; 7 bases match TRBD1. CDR1 is MNHNY, CDR2 SVGAGI, per germline (reference sequence). This CDR3 spans 15 amino acids. V dropped 6 bases and J dropped 4; count of bases not matched to a gene: 11. CDR3 protein: CASSLPQGLGYGYTF. In nucleotides, the CDR3 is TGTGCCAGCAGCCTACCACAGGGGCTAGGCTATGGCTACACCTTC.

This chain connects TRBV28 to TRBJ2-7; the match to TRBD1 covers 7 bases. The CDR3 runs to 14 residues. Germline CDR1 reads MDHEN; CDR2 reads SYDVKM. Unmatched junction bases numbered 8, after V lost 3 bases and J lost 6 bases. As DNA, the CDR3 is TGTGCCAGCAGTTTGACCGGGACAGTACGCGAGCAGTACTTC. Protein: CASSLTGTVREQYF.

V gene TRBV7-3 combines with J gene TRBJ2-3; a possible D gene is TRBD1 (5 bases). Per germline, CDR1 SGHTA and CDR2 FQGTGA. The CDR3 loop spans 16 amino acids. V lost 4 bases and J 1 base, leaving 15 bases between the germline ends. The CDR3 region has the DNA TGTGCCAGCAGCTCTGGACATCCGTGGGGCACAGATACGCAGTATTTT. It translates to CASSSGHPWGTDTQYF.